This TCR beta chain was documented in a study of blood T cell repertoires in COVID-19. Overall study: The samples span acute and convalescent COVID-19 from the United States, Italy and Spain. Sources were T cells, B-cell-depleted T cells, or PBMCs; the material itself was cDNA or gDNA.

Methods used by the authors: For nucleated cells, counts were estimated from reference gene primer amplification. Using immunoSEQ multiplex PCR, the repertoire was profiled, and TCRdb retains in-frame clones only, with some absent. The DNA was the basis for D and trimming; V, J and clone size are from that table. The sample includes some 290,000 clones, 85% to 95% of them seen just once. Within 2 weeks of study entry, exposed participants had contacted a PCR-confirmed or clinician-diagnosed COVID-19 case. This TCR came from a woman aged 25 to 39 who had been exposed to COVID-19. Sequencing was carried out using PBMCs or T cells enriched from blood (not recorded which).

CDR3 coding DNA: TGTGCCAGCTCACCATACAGGGCCCCGAGCTCCTATAATTCACCCCTCCACTTT. Its translation: CASSPYRAPSSYNSPLHF. J is TRBJ1-6 and V is TRBV18; D possibly corresponds to TRBD1 (6 bases). The CDR3 runs to 18 residues. V shed 2 bases and J shed 0 bases, with 14 bases lying between them. The V gene's germline CDR1 is KGHSH and CDR2 LQKENI.